This section outlines one T cell receptor beta chain sequence together with its context. This clone appeared a few times. The specificity of this receptor is unknown. No qualities accompany the bases; no much larger clone lies one base away. The entry originates in a study of T cell responses to AZD1222 COVID-19 vaccine (dated by TCRdb to 2020 to 2023). About the study as a whole: TCR sequencing covered approximately 230 trial participants: 200 to 210 given two doses of AZD1222 and about 26 given two doses of MenACWY control vaccine. Enrollment into the trials was organized by age into subgroups of 18-55, 56-69 and 70-plus years, and those subgroups contained roughly 140, 27 and 60 TCR-sequenced participants, respectively. What the research found in general, with its limitations: Epitopes outside the regions mutated in the B.1.351 and B.1.1.7 variants were reportedly recognized by nearly half of the unique spike-specific TCRs. In the small 56-69-year group, the increase in depth fell short of significance, most likely because of low power. Conclusions about previously exposed vaccinees are limited because only six or seven AZD1222 recipients were SARS-CoV-2 seropositive at baseline. No day 14 peak-response samples were available, so repertoires were characterized only after the peak T cell response. CD4 TCRs associated with the vaccine covered the entire spike protein, and the dominant responses were in regions 160-218 and 743-854. After two AZD1222 doses, spike-specific TCR breadth and depth were significantly higher than at day 0 and than in MenACWY recipients. Participants were mostly white British, with more females than males. The authors suggested clonal diversity may have been underestimated.

The intended sense of this specimen's time point label: about 28 days (+/-7) after the second vaccine dose. The intended sense of this specimen's treatment or condition label: meningococcal conjugate vaccine given as trial control. The vaccinee samples were drawn from two UK trials, COV001 and COV002, one of which was a single-blind randomized controlled phase 2/3 trial testing AZD1222 (ChAdOx1 nCoV-19) in healthy adults. Trial participant PBMC samples were collected at day 0 and day 28 after the second dose for TCRbeta chain sequencing. The CDR3 regions of human TCRbeta chains were analyzed by immunosequencing. The published analysis was carried out like this. TCRs in the repertoires were compared against a reference library of SARS-CoV-2-specific TCRs that had been generated with the MIRA antigen-specificity platform. Breadth meant the fraction of unique TCRs that were SARS-CoV-2-associated, whereas depth meant the fraction of total T cells that were SARS-CoV-2-associated. Using the MIRA data, every spike-specific TCR was mapped to the spike region that the TCR reacted to and assigned to either a CD4 or a CD8 class. Log10-transformed breadth and depth values were compared by one-way ANOVA with Sidak's multiple comparisons tests. Not all clones reach the TCRdb copy of this immuneACCESS table, which keeps in-frame sequences only. Checked studies attribute under half of the gap to unresolved V genes and leave the rest unexplained. That table gives V, J and clone size, and the DNA gave D and trimming. The sample yields roughly 43,000 clones; just under 80% were counted once. The biggest ten clones account for about 22% of the sample.

The CDR3 contains 17 residues, cysteine and phenylalanine counted. Only CDR3 DNA remains: 51 bases, in frame from the first base. CDR1 and CDR2 were assigned from the germline V gene as SGHRS and YFSETQ. After removal of 4 bases from V and 1 base from J, the junction retains 11 bases not matched to a gene. The sequence joins TRBV5-1 to TRBJ2-7; 10 bases in the middle match TRBD1. Sample: peripheral blood, taken 28 days after the second dose of the MenACWY control vaccine. This TCR came from an adult who received the MenACWY meningococcal vaccine as a control. The DNA reads as follows: TGCGCCAGCAGCCAGGTGGGGACAGGGGAGGGTTCCTACGAGCAGTACTTC. Translated, this gives CASSQVGTGEGSYEQYF.